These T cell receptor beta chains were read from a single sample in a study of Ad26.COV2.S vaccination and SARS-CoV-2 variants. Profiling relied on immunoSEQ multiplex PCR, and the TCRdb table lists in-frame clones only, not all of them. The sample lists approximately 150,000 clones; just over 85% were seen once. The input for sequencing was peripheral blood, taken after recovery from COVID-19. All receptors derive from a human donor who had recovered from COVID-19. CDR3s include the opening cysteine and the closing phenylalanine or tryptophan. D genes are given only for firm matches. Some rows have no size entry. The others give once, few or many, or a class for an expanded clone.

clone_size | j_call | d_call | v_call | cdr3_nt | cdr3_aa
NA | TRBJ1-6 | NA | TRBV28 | TGTGCCAGCAGGTCTCGAGCACAGATTAATTCACCCCTCCACTTT | CASRSRAQINSPLHF
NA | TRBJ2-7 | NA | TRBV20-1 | TGCAGTGCTAGTCTGGGACGGGAAACCTACGAGCAGTACTTC | CSASLGRETYEQYF
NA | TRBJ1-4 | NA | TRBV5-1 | TGCGCCAGCAGCTTTGACAGTAATGAAAAACTGTTTTTT | CASSFDSNEKLFF
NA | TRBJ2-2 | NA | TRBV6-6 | TGTGCCAGCAGTTACTTGGTAACAGAGAAGAGCGGGGAGCTGTTTTTT | CASSYLVTEKSGELFF
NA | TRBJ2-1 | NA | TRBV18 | TGTGCCAGCTCACCTCCCTCAGGGACCAATGAGCAGTTCTTC | CASSPPSGTNEQFF
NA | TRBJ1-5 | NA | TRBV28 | TGTGCCAGCAGCCAATCAGGGTCAGTTGGCAATCAGCCCCAGCATTTT | CASSQSGSVGNQPQHF
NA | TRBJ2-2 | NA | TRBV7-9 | TGTGCCAGCTTACAAAGCGACCGGAACACCGGGGAGCTGTTTTTT | CASLQSDRNTGELFF
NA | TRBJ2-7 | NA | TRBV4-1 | TGCGCCAGCAGCCAAACAGGGTCGGGAGAGCAGTACTTC | CASSQTGSGEQYF
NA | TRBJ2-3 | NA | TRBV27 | TGTGCCAGCAGTTTTGTCCCGTATCCTTCCACAGATACGCAGTATTTT | CASSFVPYPSTDTQYF
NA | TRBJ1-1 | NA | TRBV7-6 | TGTGCCAGCAGCTTAGCGGCTGGGGCCAACACTGAAGCTTTCTTT | CASSLAAGANTEAFF
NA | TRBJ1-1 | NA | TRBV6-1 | TGTGCCAGCAGTGAAAGTGTAGGAGGGGTGAACACTGAAGCTTTCTTT | CASSESVGGVNTEAFF
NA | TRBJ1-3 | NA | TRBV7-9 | TGTGCCAGCAGCTCTACCCAGGGTTTTGGAAACACCATATATTTT | CASSSTQGFGNTIYF
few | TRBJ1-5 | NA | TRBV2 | TGTGCCAGCGGCACGGGGGACAATCAGCCCCAGCATTTT | CASGTGDNQPQHF
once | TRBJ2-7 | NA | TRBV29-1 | TGCAGCGTGGGAGGATTCGGTGGCTACGAGCAGTACTTC | CSVGGFGGYEQYF
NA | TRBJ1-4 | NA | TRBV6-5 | TGTGCCAGCAGTTCTTATGGAGTTAATGAAAAACTGTTTTTT | CASSSYGVNEKLFF
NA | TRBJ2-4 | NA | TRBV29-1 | TGCAGCGTCGGAGGGACAGCCGGGCCGGACTTC | CSVGGTAGPDF
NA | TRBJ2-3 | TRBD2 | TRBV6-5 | TGTGCCAGCAGTCTAGCGGGGGCAGATACGCAGTATTTT | CASSLAGADTQYF
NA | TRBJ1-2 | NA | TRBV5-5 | TGTGCCAGCAGCCCGACGGTGGACTATGGCTACACCTTC | CASSPTVDYGYTF
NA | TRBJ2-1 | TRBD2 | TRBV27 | TGTGCCAGCAGTTGGACTAGCGATTACAATGAGCAGTTCTTC | CASSWTSDYNEQFF
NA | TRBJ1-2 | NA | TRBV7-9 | TGTGCCAGCAGCCCTGAGGGTATTAGATCTAACTATGGCTACACCTTC | CASSPEGIRSNYGYTF
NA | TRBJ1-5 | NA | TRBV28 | TGTGCCAGCAGTCCCGCCCCCAAGGTAGGAACCACTCAGCCCCAGCATTTT | CASSPAPKVGTTQPQHF
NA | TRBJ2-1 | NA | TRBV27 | TGTGCCAGCAGTTCTACAGGGAGTGAGCAGTTCTTC | CASSSTGSEQFF
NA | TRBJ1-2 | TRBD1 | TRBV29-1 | TGCAGCGGCGGACAGGGGTATGGCTACACCTTC | CSGGQGYGYTF
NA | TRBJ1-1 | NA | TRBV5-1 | TGCGCCAGCAGCTTCCTGACAGGGAACACTGAAGCTTTCTTT | CASSFLTGNTEAFF
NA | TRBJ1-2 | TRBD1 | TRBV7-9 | TGTGCCAGCAGGATTCCCGGGACAGTGGTTGGCTACACCTTC | CASRIPGTVVGYTF
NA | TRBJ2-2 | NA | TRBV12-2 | TGTGCAAGTCCCTTACTAGCGGGGGGGCGTTGCACCGGGGAGCTGTTTTTT | CASPLLAGGRCTGELFF
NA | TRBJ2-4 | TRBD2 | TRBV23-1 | TGCGCCAGCAGTCCATCACGGGGAGGGATATTAGCCAAAAACATTCAGTACTTC | CASSPSRGGILAKNIQYF
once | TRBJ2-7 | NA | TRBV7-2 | TGTGCCAGCAGTCGCAGCCGTTCCGAGCAGTACTTC | CASSRSRSEQYF
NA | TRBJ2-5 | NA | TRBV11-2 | TGTGCCAGCAGCTTAATGGGGATGGGAGAGACCCAGTACTTC | CASSLMGMGETQYF
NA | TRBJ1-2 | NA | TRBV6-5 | TGTGCCAGCACTAAGGACAGACTAGATGGCTACACCTTC | CASTKDRLDGYTF
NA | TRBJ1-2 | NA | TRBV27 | TGTGCCAGCAGTGCCCCCCAAACGGGCTTCCGTGGCTACACCTTC | CASSAPQTGFRGYTF
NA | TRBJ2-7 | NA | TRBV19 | TGTGCCAGTAGTATAGCTGGCAGTCCTTACGAGCAGTACTTC | CASSIAGSPYEQYF
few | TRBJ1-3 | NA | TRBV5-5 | TGTGCCAGCAGCTTGGTTCCTCCCCAACCTCGGAACACCATATATTTT | CASSLVPPQPRNTIYF
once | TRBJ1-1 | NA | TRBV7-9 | TGTGCCAGCAGCTCCGCTTTGAACACTGAAGCTTTCTTT | CASSSALNTEAFF
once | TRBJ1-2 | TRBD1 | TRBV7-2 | TGTGCCAGCAGCTTAGGGGGACAGGGAGCTAACTATGGCTACACCTTC | CASSLGGQGANYGYTF
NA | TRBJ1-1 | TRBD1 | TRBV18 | TGTGCCAGCTCTCTGCAGGGGGCGAACACTGAAGCTTTCTTT | CASSLQGANTEAFF
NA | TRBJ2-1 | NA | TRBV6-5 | TGTGCCAGCAGTCCCCTACCGCGGGGACAGAATGAGCAGTTCTTC | CASSPLPRGQNEQFF
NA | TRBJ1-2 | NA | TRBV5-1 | TGCGCCAGCAGCTTGGGGACAGCCAATAACTATGGCTACACCTTC | CASSLGTANNYGYTF
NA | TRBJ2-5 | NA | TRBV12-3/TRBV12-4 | TGTGCCAGCAGTTTGGGCGAGACCCAGTACTTC | CASSLGETQYF
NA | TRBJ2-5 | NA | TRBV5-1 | TGCGCCAGCAGCTTGGGCCTACAAGAGACCCAGTACTTC | CASSLGLQETQYF
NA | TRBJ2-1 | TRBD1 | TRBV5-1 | TGCGCCAGCAGCTCAGTCGTCCGGACAGGTGACTACAATGAGCAGTTCTTC | CASSSVVRTGDYNEQFF
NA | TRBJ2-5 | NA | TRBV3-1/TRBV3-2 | TGTGCCAGCAGCCAAGTATTTCTCACCAAGTGGGAGACCCAGTACTTC | CASSQVFLTKWETQYF
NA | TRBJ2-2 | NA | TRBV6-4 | TGTGCCAGCAGTGACTCTTGGACCGGGGAGCTGTTTTTT | CASSDSWTGELFF
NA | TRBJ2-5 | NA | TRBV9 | TGTGCCAGCAGCGTGGGGGGGGCTCAACAAGAGACCCAGTACTTC | CASSVGGAQQETQYF
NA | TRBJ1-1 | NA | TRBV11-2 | TGTGCCAGCAGTACCTACCACGACAGGAAGACTGAAGCTTTCTTT | CASSTYHDRKTEAFF
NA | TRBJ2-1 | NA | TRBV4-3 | TGCGCCAGCAGCCAAGATTCAACGATTGAGCAGTTCTTC | CASSQDSTIEQFF
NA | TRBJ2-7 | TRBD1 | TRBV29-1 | TGCAGCGTCACCAGGGGGCTGTACGAGCAGTACTTC | CSVTRGLYEQYF
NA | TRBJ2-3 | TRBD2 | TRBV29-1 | TGCAGCGTTGTGTTAGCGGGGGGGCCTAGCACAGATACGCAGTATTTT | CSVVLAGGPSTDTQYF
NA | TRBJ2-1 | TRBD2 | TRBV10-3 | TGTGCGTCCAGCAAGAGCGGGGGGGCTACATACAATGAGCAGTTCTTC | CASSKSGGATYNEQFF
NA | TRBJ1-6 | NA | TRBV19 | TGTGCCAGTAGTACGGTCTCTAATTCACCCCTCCACTTT | CASSTVSNSPLHF
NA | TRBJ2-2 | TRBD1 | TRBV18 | TGTGCCAGCTCACCGGACAGGGTTGGCACCGGGGAGCTGTTTTTT | CASSPDRVGTGELFF
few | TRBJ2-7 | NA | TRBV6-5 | TGTGCCAGCAGTTACCAGAACTCCTACGAGCAGTACTTC | CASSYQNSYEQYF
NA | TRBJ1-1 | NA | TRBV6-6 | TGTGCCAGCAGTTATGTACTAAGGGTATTCCCTGAAGCTTTCTTT | CASSYVLRVFPEAFF
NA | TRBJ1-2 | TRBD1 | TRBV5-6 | TGTGCCAGCAGCTTGCTACAGGGGAGGATAAGCTACACCTTC | CASSLLQGRISYTF
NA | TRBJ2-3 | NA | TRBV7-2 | TGTGCCAGCAGCTTAGAGATTTCGTTTGCGAGAGATACGCAGTATTTT | CASSLEISFARDTQYF
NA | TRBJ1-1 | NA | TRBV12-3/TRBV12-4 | TGTGCCAGCAGCTGGAGCTTGAACACTGAAGCTTTCTTT | CASSWSLNTEAFF
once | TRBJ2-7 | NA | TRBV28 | TGTGCCAGCAGTTTCCCCGGCTACAGGGCGGGCCACGAGCAGTACTTC | CASSFPGYRAGHEQYF
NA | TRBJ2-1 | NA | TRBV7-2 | TGTGCCAGCAGCGCAGCCGGGACAAGAACCCTCAATGAGCAGTTCTTC | CASSAAGTRTLNEQFF